The rows below give T cell receptor beta chains drawn from one sample of a study of shared clonotypes between healthy human individuals. TCRdb's table, derived via immunoSEQ multiplex PCR, lists solely in-frame clones and lacks some. Of fewer than 1 million clones in the sample, 95% to 97% were seen once. Sequenced input: naive CD8+ T cells sorted from blood. The receptors derive from a young man in good health. Both conserved end residues are part of each CDR3. Each record gives: V gene, clone size, D gene, J gene, CDR3 DNA, CDR3 protein. A D gene is named only where the DNA matches it firmly. Expanded clones get a size class; other rows say once, few or many, or leave the size out.

TRBV19	once	TRBD1	TRBJ1-2	TGTGCCAGTAGTACCAGAGGACAGGTCTATGGCTACACCTTC	CASSTRGQVYGYTF
TRBV27	NA	NA	TRBJ2-1	TGTGCCAGCAGTCTCTACAATGAGCAGTTCTTC	CASSLYNEQFF
TRBV29-1	once	NA	TRBJ2-1	TGCAGCGTCCGGCCGGGCAATGAGCAGTTCTTC	CSVRPGNEQFF
TRBV25-1	NA	NA	TRBJ1-3	TGTGCCAGCAGTGCCGCCCCGGGATTCTCTGGAAACACCATATATTTT	CASSAAPGFSGNTIYF
TRBV10-2	NA	TRBD1	TRBJ2-1	TGCGCCACCGAACACTACGGGACAGGGGATGGAAATGAGCAGTTCTTC	CATEHYGTGDGNEQFF
TRBV6-1	NA	TRBD1	TRBJ2-7	TGTGCCAGCAGTGGGGGACAGGGGAACCCCTCCTACGAGCAGTACTTC	CASSGGQGNPSYEQYF
TRBV11-3	once	NA	TRBJ2-7	TGTGCCAGCAGCCCATCACAGGGCAGCCACGAGCAGTACTTC	CASSPSQGSHEQYF
TRBV11-2	NA	TRBD2	TRBJ2-3	TGTGCCAGCAGCCGCCCGCCGGCGGGGGTCACAGATACGCAGTATTTT	CASSRPPAGVTDTQYF
TRBV14	NA	NA	TRBJ1-2	TGTGCCAGCAGCCCGCAGTATACTAACTATGGCTACACCTTC	CASSPQYTNYGYTF
TRBV10-3	NA	NA	TRBJ2-2	TGTGCCATCAGTGAAGGCGGCGGGAACACCGGGGAGCTGTTTTTT	CAISEGGGNTGELFF
TRBV5-1	NA	TRBD1	TRBJ1-2	TGCGCCAGCAGCTTGGGACAGGGGCTTGGCTATGGCTACACCTTC	CASSLGQGLGYGYTF
TRBV27	NA	NA	TRBJ2-1	TGTGCCAGCAGTTTAAGCGGAAAGAGCAATGAGCAGTTCTTC	CASSLSGKSNEQFF
TRBV6-5	NA	TRBD2	TRBJ2-2	TGTGCCAGCAGTTACGAGACTAGCGCCTCGGGCGGGGAGCTGTTTTTT	CASSYETSASGGELFF
TRBV6-1	NA	TRBD1	TRBJ2-7	TGTGCCAGCAGTGAAATAGGGGGCAGTTACGAGCAGTACTTC	CASSEIGGSYEQYF
TRBV29-1	NA	NA	TRBJ2-1	TGCAGCGTTGACCTGAGGCAGGGGAACTCCTACAATGAGCAGTTCTTC	CSVDLRQGNSYNEQFF
TRBV7-2	NA	NA	TRBJ2-1	TGTGCCAGCAGCCAGGGACGTGGTAGGAATGAGCAGTTCTTC	CASSQGRGRNEQFF
TRBV27	NA	NA	TRBJ1-1	TGTGCCAGCAGTTACCGGGTGAACACTGAAGCTTTCTTT	CASSYRVNTEAFF
TRBV7-6	NA	NA	TRBJ1-4	TGTGCCAGCAGCTTAGCTGGAGGGATCGGGGAAAAACTGTTTTTT	CASSLAGGIGEKLFF
TRBV27	NA	NA	TRBJ2-2	TGTGCCAGCAGTCCATCCCCCGGGAGCACCGGGGAGCTGTTTTTT	CASSPSPGSTGELFF
TRBV10-3	few	TRBD2	TRBJ2-5	TGTGCCATCAGTGAGATCCGAACGGGCGCGGGAGGGGAGACCCAGTACTTC	CAISEIRTGAGGETQYF
TRBV19	NA	TRBD1	TRBJ2-1	TGTGCCAGTAGTATAAACTCGGACAGGTTGACTGAGCAGTTCTTC	CASSINSDRLTEQFF
TRBV29-1	NA	NA	TRBJ2-7	TGCAGCGTTTTCTCAATCCTCGAGCAGTACTTC	CSVFSILEQYF
TRBV9	NA	NA	TRBJ2-2	TGTGCCAGCAGCGTCTACACCGGGGAGCTGTTTTTT	CASSVYTGELFF
TRBV10-3	NA	NA	TRBJ2-5	TGTGCCACCAGCAAGGGGGACTCAAACCAAGAGACCCAGTACTTC	CATSKGDSNQETQYF
TRBV30	NA	NA	TRBJ2-7	TGTGCCTTGACCGAATCCTACGAGCAGTACTTC	CALTESYEQYF
TRBV27	NA	NA	TRBJ2-5	TGTGCCAGCAGTTTAGGCCGGGACTCACAAGAGACCCAGTACTTC	CASSLGRDSQETQYF
TRBV4-1	NA	TRBD2	TRBJ2-5	TGCGCCAGCAGCCCGACTTGGACTAGCGGGCAAGAGACCCAGTACTTC	CASSPTWTSGQETQYF
TRBV6-5	NA	TRBD1	TRBJ2-7	TGTGCCAGCAGTACAGGGGCCTTGATCTACGAGCAGTACTTC	CASSTGALIYEQYF
TRBV25-1	NA	NA	TRBJ2-7	TGTGCCAGCAGTGCCGGCTACGAGCAGTACTTC	CASSAGYEQYF
TRBV7-6	NA	NA	TRBJ2-5	TGTGCCAGCACCCAGGCCGAAGGGCGACTCCAAGAGACCCAGTACTTC	CASTQAEGRLQETQYF
TRBV30	NA	NA	TRBJ2-7	TGTGCCTGTTACACGTTGGACAGCTCCTACGAGCAGTACTTC	CACYTLDSSYEQYF
TRBV27	once	TRBD1	TRBJ1-5	TGTGCCAGCAGCGTAACAGGGGGGGGTAATCAGCCCCAGCATTTT	CASSVTGGGNQPQHF
TRBV10-3	NA	TRBD1	TRBJ2-6	TGTGCCATCAGAGACGCGGACAGGGAAAACTCTGGGGCCAACGTCCTGACTTTC	CAIRDADRENSGANVLTF
TRBV2	NA	NA	TRBJ2-1	TGTGCCAGCAGTGAACCTCGGGACACCCTGGGAAATGAGCAGTTCTTC	CASSEPRDTLGNEQFF
TRBV2	NA	NA	TRBJ1-2	TGTGCCAGCAGTGCTACGGAAGGGGCAGGTGGCTACACCTTC	CASSATEGAGGYTF
TRBV7-9	NA	TRBD1	TRBJ1-2	TGTGCCAGCAGCTCGACAGGGGGCGACTATGGCTACACCTTC	CASSSTGGDYGYTF
TRBV7-9	NA	TRBD1	TRBJ2-2	TGTGCCAGCAGCTTAGAGGACAGGGCGAACACCGGGGAGCTGTTTTTT	CASSLEDRANTGELFF
TRBV14	NA	NA	TRBJ1-4	TGTGCCAGCAGTCGGTCCGGGACGTCAATGGGGCTGTTTTTT	CASSRSGTSMGLFF
TRBV10-2	once	NA	TRBJ2-1	TGCGCCAGCTTGGACTTTTCTAAAATTAATGAGCAGTTCTTC	CASLDFSKINEQFF
TRBV5-1	NA	NA	TRBJ2-1	TGCGCCAGCAGCTTGGTAGGGCGGAGAGGGAATGAGCAGTTCTTC	CASSLVGRRGNEQFF
TRBV5-1	NA	NA	TRBJ2-7	TGCGCCAGCAGCCGTAGCGGATCCAGCTCCTACGAGCAGTACTTC	CASSRSGSSSYEQYF
TRBV6-6	NA	NA	TRBJ2-4	TGTGCCAGCAGCCGACAGTTAGCCAAAAACATTCAGTACTTC	CASSRQLAKNIQYF
TRBV28	once	TRBD2	TRBJ2-1	TGTGCCAGCAGGATATTCAGCGGGAGCTCCTACAATGAGCAGTTCTTC	CASRIFSGSSYNEQFF
TRBV27	NA	TRBD1	TRBJ2-7	TGTGCCAGCAGTTCCACCTGGACAGGGTTAGGCGAGCAGTACTTC	CASSSTWTGLGEQYF
TRBV7-9	NA	TRBD2	TRBJ2-7	TGTGCCAGCAGCTTAGCTGGGACTAGCGATCAGCAGCAGTACTTC	CASSLAGTSDQQQYF
TRBV7-6	NA	NA	TRBJ2-3	TGTGCCAGCAGCTTAGGAGGGAGTGTCCCAGATACGCAGTATTTT	CASSLGGSVPDTQYF
TRBV7-9	NA	TRBD2	TRBJ2-7	TGTGCCAGCAGGTCGACTAGCGGGAGTAGTACGGGGTACGAGCAGTACTTC	CASRSTSGSSTGYEQYF
TRBV11-2	NA	TRBD2	TRBJ2-1	TGTGCCAGCAGCTTCGGGACTAGCGGATACAATGAGCAGTTCTTC	CASSFGTSGYNEQFF
TRBV2	NA	TRBD1	TRBJ2-6	TGTGCCAGCAAAGACAGGGGGCTTGGGGCCAACGTCCTGACTTTC	CASKDRGLGANVLTF
TRBV28	NA	NA	TRBJ2-2	TGTGCCAGCAGACAGTGGGGGAACACCGGGGAGCTGTTTTTT	CASRQWGNTGELFF
TRBV5-1	NA	NA	TRBJ2-2	TGCGCCAGCAGCTTGGAACACGCCGGGGAGCTGTTTTTT	CASSLEHAGELFF
TRBV7-9	NA	NA	TRBJ2-1	TGTGCCAGCAGCTTATCAGGCGGGAAAATCGGGAATGAGCAGTTCTTC	CASSLSGGKIGNEQFF
TRBV7-9	NA	NA	TRBJ2-3	TGTGCCAGCAGGAACATCGAGCACCCTAGCACAGATACGCAGTATTTT	CASRNIEHPSTDTQYF